The rows below give T cell receptor beta chains drawn from one sample of a study of regulatory dendritic cells for organ transplantation. Libraries were prepared by immunoSEQ multiplex PCR; TCRdb keeps only in-frame clonotypes and omits some of them. The sample includes approximately 10,000 clones, around 80% of them seen just once. These receptors are not linked to any known antigen. The sequenced sample was memory CD4+ T cells from blood cultured with dendritic cells. The receptors were sampled from a human donor in good health. The CDR3 runs from the conserved cysteine through the conserved F or W. The D gene is left open where the match is weak. Clone size appears in some rows only: once, few, many, or a class for an expanded clone.

v_call	d_call	j_call	clone_size	cdr3_aa	cdr3_nt
TRBV4-3	.	TRBJ1-5	.	CASSQASYQPQHF	TGCGCCAGCAGCCAGGCCTCGTATCAGCCCCAGCATTTT
TRBV7-8	.	TRBJ2-7	.	CASKKQGPYEQYF	TGTGCCAGCAAAAAACAGGGACCCTACGAGCAGTACTTC
TRBV28	.	TRBJ2-3	.	CASSLGGLPTDTQYF	TGTGCCAGCAGTTTAGGGGGGCTCCCCACAGATACGCAGTATTTT
TRBV11-2	TRBD2	TRBJ2-7	few	CASSLGLAGGQTSIYEQYF	TGTGCCAGCAGCTTAGGACTAGCGGGGGGCCAAACTTCGATCTACGAGCAGTACTTC
TRBV29-1	TRBD1	TRBJ2-7	.	CSVSDRGRNYEQYF	TGCAGCGTATCCGACAGGGGTAGGAACTACGAGCAGTACTTC
TRBV29-1	.	TRBJ2-3	.	CSVEGISSTDTQYF	TGCAGCGTCGAGGGCATCTCCAGCACAGATACGCAGTATTTT
TRBV5-1	.	TRBJ1-2	.	CASSEGTYEGYGYTF	TGCGCCAGCAGCGAGGGGACCTACGAGGGCTATGGCTACACCTTC
TRBV15	.	TRBJ1-2	.	CATSRDLSGNGYTF	TGTGCCACCAGCAGAGATCTTTCCGGAAATGGCTACACCTTC
TRBV27	.	TRBJ2-3	.	CASSSRPGGGGSGDTQYF	TGTGCCAGCAGTTCGAGACCGGGTGGAGGAGGGAGCGGAGATACGCAGTATTTT
TRBV21-1	.	TRBJ1-5	.	CASSLPIDRSNQPQHF	TGTGCCAGCAGCCTGCCCATTGACAGGAGCAATCAGCCCCAGCATTTT
TRBV11-3	.	TRBJ2-1	.	CASSLGVTPNEQFF	TGTGCCAGCAGCTTAGGAGTCACCCCCAATGAGCAGTTCTTC
TRBV9	.	TRBJ2-3	.	CASSLQSTDTQYF	TGTGCCAGCAGCCTCCAGAGCACAGATACGCAGTATTTT
TRBV27	TRBD1	TRBJ2-7	.	CASRQNRDSYSYEQYF	TGTGCCAGCAGACAAAACCGGGACAGCTACTCCTACGAGCAGTACTTC
TRBV4-1	.	TRBJ2-1	.	CASSQGQTYNEQFF	TGCGCCAGCAGCCAAGGACAGACGTACAATGAGCAGTTCTTC
TRBV4-1	.	TRBJ2-7	few	CASSQGSILNEQYF	TGCGCCAGCAGCCAAGGCAGCATACTCAACGAGCAGTACTTC
TRBV7-8	TRBD2	TRBJ2-7	few	CASSLVASGRTTPYEQYF	TGTGCCAGCAGCTTAGTGGCTAGCGGGAGAACAACGCCCTACGAGCAGTACTTC
TRBV6-5	.	TRBJ1-2	.	CASSYGQVRMDGYTF	TGTGCCAGCAGTTACGGCCAGGTTCGGATGGATGGCTACACCTTC
TRBV11-1	.	TRBJ1-2	.	CASSLGAANYGYTF	TGTGCCAGCAGCCTCGGGGCGGCTAACTATGGCTACACCTTC
TRBV27	.	TRBJ2-7	.	CASSWREDLEQYF	TGTGCCAGCAGTTGGAGAGAAGACCTGGAGCAGTACTTC
TRBV27	.	TRBJ1-2	.	CASSFQGAENYGYTF	TGTGCCAGCAGTTTCCAGGGCGCGGAAAACTATGGCTACACCTTC
TRBV9	.	TRBJ2-7	few	CASSGGLGFHEQYF	TGTGCCAGCAGCGGGGGACTGGGGTTCCACGAGCAGTACTTC
TRBV7-9	.	TRBJ1-2	.	CASSVIGRRDGYTF	TGTGCCAGCAGTGTTATAGGGAGAAGGGATGGCTACACCTTC
TRBV7-2	.	TRBJ2-1	.	CASSLGGPYNEQFF	TGTGCCAGCAGCTTAGGCGGGCCCTACAATGAGCAGTTCTTC
TRBV5-1	.	TRBJ1-1	.	CASSLSGAGATEAFF	TGCGCCAGCAGCCTCAGTGGGGCAGGGGCAACTGAAGCTTTCTTT